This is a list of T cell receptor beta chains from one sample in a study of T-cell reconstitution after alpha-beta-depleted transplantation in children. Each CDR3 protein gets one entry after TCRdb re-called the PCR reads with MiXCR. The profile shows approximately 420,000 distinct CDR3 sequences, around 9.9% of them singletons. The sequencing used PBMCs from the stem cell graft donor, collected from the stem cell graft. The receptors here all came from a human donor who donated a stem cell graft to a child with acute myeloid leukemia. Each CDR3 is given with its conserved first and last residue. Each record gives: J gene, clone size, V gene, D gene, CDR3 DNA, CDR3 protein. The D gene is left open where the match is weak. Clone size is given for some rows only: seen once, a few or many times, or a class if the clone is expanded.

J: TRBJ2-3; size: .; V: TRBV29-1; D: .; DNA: TGCAGCGTTGTGTTATCGGGAGGCACAGATACGCAGTATTTT; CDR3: CSVVLSGGTDTQYF
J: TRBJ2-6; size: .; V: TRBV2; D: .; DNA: TGTGCCAGCAGTGTTGGGGCCAACGTCCTGACTTTC; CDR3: CASSVGANVLTF
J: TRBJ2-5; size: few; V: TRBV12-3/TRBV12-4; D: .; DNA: TGTGCCAGCAGTTTTGGCGGGATAGAGACCCAGTACTTC; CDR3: CASSFGGIETQYF
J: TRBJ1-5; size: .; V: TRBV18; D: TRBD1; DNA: TGTGCCAGCTCACCATTTCAGGGGGACAATCAGCCCCAGCATTTT; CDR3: CASSPFQGDNQPQHF
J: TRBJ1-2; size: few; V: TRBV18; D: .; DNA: TGTGCCAGCTCACACCAAACAGAATCCTATGGCTACACCTTC; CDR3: CASSHQTESYGYTF
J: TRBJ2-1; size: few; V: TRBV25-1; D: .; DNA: TGTGCCAGCAGTGACAGAAAAACAGGGGGGGGCAATGAGCAGTTCTTC; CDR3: CASSDRKTGGGNEQFF
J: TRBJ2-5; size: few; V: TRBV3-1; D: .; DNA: TGTGCCAGCAGCCAAGGTAGGCTAGCGTCCTACCAAGAGACCCAGTACTTC; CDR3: CASSQGRLASYQETQYF
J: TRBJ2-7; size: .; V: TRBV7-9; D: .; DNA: TGTCCCACTCGACCGCTCGCCCAGCTTAACGGCGAGCAGTACTTC; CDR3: CPTRPLAQLNGEQYF
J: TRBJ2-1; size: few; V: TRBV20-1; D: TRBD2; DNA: TGCAGTGCACCGACCCAGCGGGGAAGCTCCTACAATGAGCAGTTCTTC; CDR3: CSAPTQRGSSYNEQFF
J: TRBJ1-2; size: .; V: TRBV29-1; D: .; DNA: TGCAGCGTTGAAGAAGGGAACTATGGCTACACCTTC; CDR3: CSVEEGNYGYTF
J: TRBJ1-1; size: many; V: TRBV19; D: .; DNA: TGTGCCAGTAGTATCCGCGGTTTGGGGGGAAACACTGAAGCTTTCTTT; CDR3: CASSIRGLGGNTEAFF
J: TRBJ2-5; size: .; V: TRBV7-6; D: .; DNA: TGTGCCAGCAGCTTAGGTGTGCTCGCCGGAGAGACCCAGTACTTC; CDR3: CASSLGVLAGETQYF
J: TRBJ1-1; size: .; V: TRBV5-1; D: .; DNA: TGCGCCAGCAGCTTGGCAGGGGTTTTCACTGAAGCTTTCTTT; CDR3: CASSLAGVFTEAFF
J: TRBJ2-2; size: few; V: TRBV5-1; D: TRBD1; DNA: TGCGCCAGCAGCGGAGGGACAGGGCGGATAATCGGGGAGCTGTTTTTT; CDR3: CASSGGTGRIIGELFF
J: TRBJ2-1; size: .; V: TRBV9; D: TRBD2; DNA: TGTGCCAGCACCACAGCTATAACTAGCGGGACTGGTGAGCAGTTCTTC; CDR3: CASTTAITSGTGEQFF
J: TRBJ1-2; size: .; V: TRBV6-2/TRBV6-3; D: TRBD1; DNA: TGTGCCAGCAGGGCGGGACAGGAGGAGAGCTATGGCTACACCTTC; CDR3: CASRAGQEESYGYTF
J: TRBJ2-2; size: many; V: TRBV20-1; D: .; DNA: TGCAGTGCTAGTCCCCGCGGGGCCGGGGAGCTGTTTTTT; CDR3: CSASPRGAGELFF
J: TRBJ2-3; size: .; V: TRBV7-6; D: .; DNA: TGTGCCAGCAGCCCAGGAGGGGGAGGTACGCAGTATTTT; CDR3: CASSPGGGGTQYF
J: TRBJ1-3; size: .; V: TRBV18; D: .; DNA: TGTGCCAGCTCACGAGGGGAAAACACCATATATTTT; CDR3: CASSRGENTIYF
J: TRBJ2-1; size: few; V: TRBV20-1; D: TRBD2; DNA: TGCAGTGCTAGAGAACTGGGACTAGGGCACAATGAGCAGTTCTTC; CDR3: CSARELGLGHNEQFF
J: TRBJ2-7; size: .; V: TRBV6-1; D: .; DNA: TGTGCCAGCAGTGAGGGGGTATCCGAGCAGTACTTC; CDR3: CASSEGVSEQYF
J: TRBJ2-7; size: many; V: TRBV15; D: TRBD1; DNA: TGTGCCACCAGCAGAGATGTGGGACAGAGCTACGAGCAGTACTTC; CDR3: CATSRDVGQSYEQYF
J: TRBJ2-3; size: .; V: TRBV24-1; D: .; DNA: TGTGCCACCAGTGGGACGACAGATACGCAGTATTTT; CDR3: CATSGTTDTQYF
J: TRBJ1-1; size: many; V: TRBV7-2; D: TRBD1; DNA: TGTGCCAGCAGCTTGTCAGGGGGGGATGAAGCTTTCTTT; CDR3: CASSLSGGDEAFF
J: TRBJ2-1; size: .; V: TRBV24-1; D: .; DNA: TGTGCCACCAGTGATTTTGGCTTAGAGCAGTTCTTC; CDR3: CATSDFGLEQFF
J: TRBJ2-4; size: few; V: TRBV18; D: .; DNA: TGTGCCAGCTCACAACAAGGGAAGGCCAAAAACATTCAGTACTTC; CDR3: CASSQQGKAKNIQYF
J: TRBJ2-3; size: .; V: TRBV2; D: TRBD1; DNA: TGTGCCAGCAGCAATAAAGGGACAGGAAGCACAGATACGCAGTATTTT; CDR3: CASSNKGTGSTDTQYF
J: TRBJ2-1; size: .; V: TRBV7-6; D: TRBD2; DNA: TGTGCCAGCAGCGCACGCAGCGGGGGCTACAATGAGCAGTTCTTC; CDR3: CASSARSGGYNEQFF
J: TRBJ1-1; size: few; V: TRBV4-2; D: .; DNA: TGTGCCAGCAGCCAATGGGGGGGGGCGGAGTGGGTTGAAGCTTTCTTT; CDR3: CASSQWGGAEWVEAFF
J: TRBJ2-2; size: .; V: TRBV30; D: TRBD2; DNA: TGTGCCTGGAGAAATCCTAGCGGGGGGGCAGCCGGGGAGCTGTTTTTT; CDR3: CAWRNPSGGAAGELFF
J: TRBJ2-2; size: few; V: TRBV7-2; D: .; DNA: TGTGCCAGCAGCTTAGGGCCCAAGAGGGGCAGGGGATTCACCGGGGAGCTGTTTTTT; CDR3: CASSLGPKRGRGFTGELFF
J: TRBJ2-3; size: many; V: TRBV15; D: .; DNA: TGTGCCACCCGGGCATTGGCAGATACGCAGTATTTT; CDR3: CATRALADTQYF
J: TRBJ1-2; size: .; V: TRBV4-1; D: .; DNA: TGCGCCAGCAGCCCTCGGGACCCCGCCAACTCAGCAATATATGGCTACACCTTC; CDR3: CASSPRDPANSAIYGYTF
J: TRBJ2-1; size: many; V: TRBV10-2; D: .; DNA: TGCGCCAGCAGTGACGGCAGGGTCCGGTTCTTC; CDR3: CASSDGRVRFF
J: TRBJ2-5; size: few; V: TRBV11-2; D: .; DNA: TGTGCCAGCAGCTTACATAAAGCGGAGACCCAGTACTTC; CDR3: CASSLHKAETQYF
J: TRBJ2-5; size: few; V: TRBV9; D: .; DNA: TGTGCCAGCAGCGTAGGTCTAGTGGAGACCCAGTACTTC; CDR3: CASSVGLVETQYF
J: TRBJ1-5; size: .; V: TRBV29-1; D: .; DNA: TGCAGCGGAGGATCACGAGGGTTCACATTCCAGAGGGATCAGCCCCAGCATTTT; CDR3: CSGGSRGFTFQRDQPQHF
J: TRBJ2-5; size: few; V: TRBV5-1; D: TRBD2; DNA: TGCGCCAGCAGCTCCCCGACTAGCGGGTACCAAGAGACCCAGTACTTC; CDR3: CASSSPTSGYQETQYF
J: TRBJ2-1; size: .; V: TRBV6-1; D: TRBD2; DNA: TGTGCCAGCAGAACCGAAAGGACTAGCGGGGGGTCCGGTGAGCAGTTCTTC; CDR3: CASRTERTSGGSGEQFF
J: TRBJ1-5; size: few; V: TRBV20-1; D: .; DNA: TGCAGTGCTAGAGTGCAGGGTTGGAATCAGCCCCAGCATTTT; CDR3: CSARVQGWNQPQHF
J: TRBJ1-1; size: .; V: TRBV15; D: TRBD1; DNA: TGTGCCACCAGCAGAGGACAGGGGACTGAAGCTTTCTTT; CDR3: CATSRGQGTEAFF
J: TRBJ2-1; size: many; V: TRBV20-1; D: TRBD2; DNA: TGCAGTGCTAGAGATAGCGGGAGCCCTTACAATGAGCAGTTCTTC; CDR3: CSARDSGSPYNEQFF
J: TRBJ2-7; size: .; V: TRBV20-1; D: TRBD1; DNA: TGCAGTGCTGAACATGGGACAGGGGAACCCTACGAGCAGTACTTC; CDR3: CSAEHGTGEPYEQYF
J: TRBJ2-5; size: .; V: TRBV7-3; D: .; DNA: TGTGCCAGCAGCTGGGGGTCTGGAGAGACCCAGTACTTC; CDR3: CASSWGSGETQYF
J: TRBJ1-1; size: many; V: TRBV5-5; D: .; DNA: TGTGCCAGCAGCTTGAGCTCGCAGATGCACACTGAAGCTTTCTTT; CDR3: CASSLSSQMHTEAFF